This entry lists 20 T cell receptor beta chains sequenced from one sample in a study of T-cell memory formation after mild COVID-19. TCRdb used MiXCR to reprocess the 5' RACE reads, holding one entry per CDR3 protein. The table records 360,000 or so distinct CDR3 sequences, around 28% of them present only once. Material for sequencing was PBMCs or a T cell subset sorted from them (not recorded which). The receptor set was obtained from an adult woman who had mild COVID-19 (a few samples of this study predate the infection). Cell type and time point are not known.

The gene calls are TRBV19 and TRBJ2-1, with D hard to call. With 1 base removed from V and 3 bases from J, the gap between germline ends came to 7 bases. The CDR3 contains 14 residues. Germline CDR1 and CDR2: LNHDA and SQIVND (reference sequence). CDR3 residues: CASSIAPGYNEQFF. CDR3 in DNA: TGTGCCAGTAGTATAGCCCCCGGCTACAATGAGCAGTTCTTC.

The chain joins TRBV12-3 or TRBV12-4 to TRBJ2-7, with 8 bases lining up with TRBD2. V was clipped by 3 bases and J by 3 bases; unmatched bases: 1. The CDR3 sequence is 13 residues long. The CDR3 protein is CASSLTSDYEQYF. In nucleotides, the CDR3 is TGTGCCAGCAGTTTGACTAGCGACTACGAGCAGTACTTC.

V and J are TRBV11-3 and TRBJ2-5, with 7 bases fitting TRBD1. From germline, CDR1 is SGHNT and CDR2 YENEEA. Trimming cost V 3 bases and J 1 base; bases outside gene matches: 2. This CDR3 is built from 14 residues. The CDR3 sequence: CASSLTGPQETQYF. The CDR3 coding sequence is TGTGCCAGCAGCTTGACAGGGCCCCAAGAGACCCAGTACTTC. Together with reference TRBV11-3 and TRBJ2-5, the CDR3 gives the full variable domain: EAGVVQSPRYKIIEKKQPVAFWCNPISGHNTLYWYLQNLGQGPELLIRYENEEAVDDSQLPKDRFSAERLKGVDSTLKIQPAELGDSAVYLCASSLTGPQETQYFGPGTRLLVL.

The chain couples TRBV27 to TRBJ1-1; 7 bases are a match to TRBD1. Looked up from germline, CDR1 is MNHEY and CDR2 is SMNVEV (reference sequence). The junction had 4 bases not matched to a gene; V was cut back by 8 bases and J by 1 base. The length of the CDR3 is 13 residues. The DNA for the CDR3 is TGTGCCAGCGGATACAGGGGGAACACTGAAGCTTTCTTT. Its translation is CASGYRGNTEAFF.

A few counts support this clonotype. J is TRBJ2-1 and V is TRBV20-1, with TRBD2 matching 9 bases. The CDR3 runs 17 residues. Germline CDR1 and CDR2: DFQATT and SNEGSKA (reference sequence). V shed 0 bases, J shed 14 bases, and the junction held 20 bases outside the gene matches. The CDR3 nucleotides read TGCAGTGCTAGAGAACCTCCGTGGACTAGCGAACGTACAATGGAGTTCTTC. Translating it yields CSAREPPWTSERTMEFF.

This clonotype was observed a few times. The V gene is TRBV5-6, the J gene TRBJ1-4; D uncertain. V lost 0 bases, J lost 0 bases, and 3 bases lay in between. This CDR3 has 14 residues. Germline V gives CDR1 SGHDT, CDR2 YYEEEE. The CDR3: CASSLAATNEKLFF. The CDR3 DNA follows: TGTGCCAGCAGCTTGGCTGCAACTAATGAAAAACTGTTTTTT.

A word on this clonotype: An end of the junction does not agree with germline; a read error may underlie this. The J gene is TRBJ2-7, the V gene TRBV5-5; a possible D gene is TRBD1 (6 bases). This CDR3 is 12 amino acids long. Germline V gene lookup returns CDR1 SGHKS and CDR2 YYEKEE (reference sequence). CDR3 region: CASSLDRPSLDF. DNA for the CDR3: TGTGCCAGCAGCCTTGACAGGCCCAGTTTGGATTTC.

The CDR3 DNA is TGTGCCACCAGTGGGGATGGGGCCAACGTCCTGACTTTC. Translation: CATSGDGANVLTF. The chain has TRBV24-1 and TRBJ2-6; D gene ambiguous. V lost 5 bases to trimming and J lost 3 bases, with 4 bases between them. The CDR3 has 13 amino acids. Germline V gives CDR1 KGHDR, CDR2 SFDVKD.

This clonotype was seen only a few times. The J gene is TRBJ1-2, the V gene TRBV7-9; TRBD1 is a possible D gene (6 bases). The V and J ends lost 11 bases and 2 bases respectively, with 15 bases between them. The CDR3 length is 13 residues. Looked up from germline, CDR1 is SEHNR and CDR2 is FQNEAQ (reference sequence). The CDR3 sequence: CAQTTGENYGYTF. CDR3 sequence (DNA): TGTGCCCAAACGACAGGAGAGAACTATGGCTACACCTTC.

The chain is built from TRBV20-1 and TRBJ1-1, with D possibly being TRBD1 (5 bases). The germline CDR1 and CDR2 sequences are DFQATT and SNEGSKA (reference sequence). V dropped 3 bases and J dropped 4 bases, with 21 bases sitting between them. The CDR3 is 16 amino acids. The CDR3 coding sequence is TGCAGTGCTAGCGAAACTCACAGGACCGGCGGCACTGAAGCTTTCTTT. It specifies CSASETHRTGGTEAFF.

The chain uses TRBV7-3 and TRBJ2-2; D is uncertain. Germline CDR1 SGHTA, CDR2 FQGTGA. Trimming removed 6 bases at V and 5 bases at J, with 10 bases between. This CDR3 has 13 amino acids. CDR3 region: CASRSTGTGELFF. The DNA of the CDR3 is TGTGCCAGCAGATCAACCGGAACCGGGGAGCTGTTTTTT.

This clonotype was observed a handful of times. The chain combines TRBV5-4 with TRBJ2-3; the match to TRBD2 covers 11 bases. V shed 0 bases, J shed 0 bases, and the junction held 9 bases outside the gene matches. CDR1 SGHNT and CDR2 YYREEE come from the germline V gene (reference sequence). CDR3 length: 19 amino acids. CDR3 sequence reads: CASSLGLTSGAQSTDTQYF. The CDR3 bases are TGTGCCAGCAGCTTGGGGCTGACTAGCGGGGCGCAGAGCACAGATACGCAGTATTTT.

The chain carries TRBV10-3 and TRBJ2-5, with 10 bases aligning to TRBD2. From germline, CDR1 is ENHRY and CDR2 SYGVKD. The V and J ends lost 3 bases and 5 bases, in that order; junction bases with no gene match: 12. The CDR3 loop spans 17 amino acids. CDR3 sequence reads: CAISDTGTSAFGETQYF. CDR3 in DNA: TGTGCCATCAGTGACACCGGGACTAGCGCCTTCGGGGAGACCCAGTACTTC.

V usage is TRBV5-4 and J usage is TRBJ2-7; possible D gene TRBD1, 6 bases. The V end lost 4 bases, the J end lost 0 bases, and 17 bases lay between the germline ends. Germline assignment: CDR1 SGHNT and CDR2 YYREEE (reference sequence). This CDR3 comprises 16 residues. The CDR3 DNA follows: TGTGCCAGCAGCCCACGGGGACAACTGGGCTCCTACGAGCAGTACTTC. Protein: CASSPRGQLGSYEQYF. Using reference TRBV5-4 and TRBJ2-7 for the parts outside the CDR3, the full variable domain is ETGVTQSPTHLIKTRGQQVTLRCSSQSGHNTVSWYQQALGQGPQFIFQYYREEENGRGNFPPRFSGLQFPNYSSELNVNALELDDSALYLCASSPRGQLGSYEQYFGPGTRLTVT.

The CDR3 region is CAISGGQGRVTQYF. The CDR3 DNA reads as TGTGCCATCAGTGGCGGACAGGGAAGGGTTACGCAGTATTTT. The chain has TRBV10-3 and TRBJ2-3; 8 bases are a match to TRBD1. The CDR3 spans 14 residues. V lost 4 bases, J lost 8 bases, and 8 bases stayed unmatched. The germline V gene has CDR1 ENHRY and CDR2 SYGVKD.

This clonotype has a handful of counts. The chain recombines TRBV12-3 or TRBV12-4 with TRBJ1-3; D uncertain. Trimming left V 5 bases short and J 4 bases short, with 12 bases between. The CDR3 extends over 14 amino acids. The CDR3 sequence: CASSPRRRGNTIYF. The CDR3 nucleotides are TGTGCCAGCAGTCCCCGAAGACGAGGAAACACCATATATTTT.

This sequence joins TRBV11-2 and TRBJ2-3, with 8 bases aligning to TRBD2. V lost 4 bases and J lost 2; bases outside the gene matches: 5. The CDR3 spans 15 residues. Germline lookup yields CDR1 SGHAT and CDR2 FQNNGV. CDR3 in amino acids: CASSSRGGFTDTQYF. The CDR3 DNA reads as TGTGCCAGCAGCTCTCGGGGGGGTTTCACAGATACGCAGTATTTT.

V and J are TRBV11-1 and TRBJ2-1; a possible D gene is TRBD1 (6 bases). V was shortened by 3 bases and J by 8 bases, with 14 bases between the two germline ends. In germline, CDR1 is SGHAT, CDR2 FQDESV (reference sequence). This CDR3 region has 14 residues. CDR3 DNA sequence: TGTGCCAGCAGCTTGGGGGCTAGTTTGCATGAGCAGTTCTTC. Encoded protein: CASSLGASLHEQFF. Variable domain in full (rest from reference TRBV11-1 and TRBJ2-1): EAEVAQSPRYKITEKSQAVAFWCDPISGHATLYWYRQILGQGPELLVQFQDESVVDDSQLPKDRFSAERLKGVDSTLKIQPAELGDSAMYLCASSLGASLHEQFFGPGTRLTVL.

The sample holds a few counts of this clonotype. The V call is TRBV14, the J call TRBJ2-7; no firm D call. The CDR3 length is 15 residues. Germline lookup yields CDR1 SGHDN and CDR2 FVKESK. V shed 4 bases and J shed 3 bases, with 16 bases lying between them. The CDR3 nucleotides are TGTGCCAGCAGCCGTACAACAGAGTCCCTCTACGAGCAGTACTTC. This gives the protein CASSRTTESLYEQYF.

V gene TRBV7-9 combines with J gene TRBJ1-1; D is unclear. The V gene lost 4 bases and the J gene lost 1 base, with 16 bases spanning the gap. Germline lookup yields CDR1 SEHNR and CDR2 FQNEAQ (reference sequence). This CDR3 spans 16 amino acids. The CDR3: CASSSRAPPGNTEAFF. For the CDR3, the DNA is TGTGCCAGCAGCTCAAGGGCCCCCCCTGGGAACACTGAAGCTTTCTTT.